The rows below give T cell receptor beta chains drawn from one sample of a study of shared clonotypes between healthy human individuals. Here immunoSEQ multiplex PCR was the method, and the copy in TCRdb shows in-frame clones only, minus some. The sample includes 150,000 to 200,000 clones, over 80% of them seen just once. The sequencing sample was made of naive CD4+ T cells sorted from blood. The source is a woman in her twenties or thirties in good health. Both conserved end residues are part of each CDR3. A D gene is named only where the DNA matches it firmly. Rows give clone size only sometimes, using once, few, many, or a class for an expanded clone.

TRBJ1-1,TRBV20-1,NA,NA,TGCAGTGCTAGAGTGGGAACTGAAGCTTTCTTT,CSARVGTEAFF
TRBJ1-1,TRBV18,NA,once,TGTGCCAGCTCACCGCCGACAGCACGGAACACTGAAGCTTTCTTT,CASSPPTARNTEAFF
TRBJ2-3,TRBV18,NA,NA,TGTGCCAGCTCAGACACAGATACGCAGTATTTT,CASSDTDTQYF
TRBJ1-1,TRBV28,NA,NA,TGTGCCAGCAGTTTAATCGGGAGAGGGATGAACACTGAAGCTTTCTTT,CASSLIGRGMNTEAFF
TRBJ2-3,TRBV6-5,NA,NA,TGTGCCAGCAAGGCGCAGCGGGCCGTCACAGATACGCAGTATTTT,CASKAQRAVTDTQYF
TRBJ1-1,TRBV28,NA,NA,TGTGCCAGCAGCTTGGGACTCCCAGGCGCTGAAGCTTTCTTT,CASSLGLPGAEAFF
TRBJ2-7,TRBV7-2,NA,NA,TGTGCCAGCAGCTCGGTTGAGAGCGGCCTCACCTACGAGCAGTACTTC,CASSSVESGLTYEQYF
TRBJ2-5,TRBV7-8,TRBD2,NA,TGTGCCAGCAGCCCCCGTCGACTAGCGGCTAGGGAGACCCAGTACTTC,CASSPRRLAARETQYF
TRBJ2-2,TRBV5-4,TRBD2,NA,TGTGCCAGCAGCTCCCCCGGTCTAGCGGGAGGCGGGGAGCTGTTTTTT,CASSSPGLAGGGELFF
TRBJ2-7,TRBV29-1,TRBD1,NA,TGCAGCGGTACCGGGACAGGGGGCTCCTTGAACGAGCAGTACTTC,CSGTGTGGSLNEQYF
TRBJ1-4,TRBV27,NA,NA,TGTGCCAGCTCGAGGGCGGGGCCTGGAAAACTGTTTTTT,CASSRAGPGKLFF
TRBJ1-4,TRBV19,TRBD1,NA,TGTGCCAGTAGTGGGACAGATGCAACTAATGAAAAACTGTTTTTT,CASSGTDATNEKLFF
TRBJ2-5,TRBV5-4,NA,NA,TGTGCCAGCAGCTCTTTGGGGGCTGCTGGGGAGACCCAGTACTTC,CASSSLGAAGETQYF
TRBJ1-4,TRBV30,NA,once,TGTGCCTGGAGTGCAGGGGAAGAAAAACTGTTTTTT,CAWSAGEEKLFF
TRBJ1-4,TRBV28,TRBD1,NA,TGTGCCAGCAAAACTCCGGGACAGGGGCCCGAAAAACTGTTTTTT,CASKTPGQGPEKLFF
TRBJ1-1,TRBV18,NA,NA,TGTGCCAGCTCACCCAAACTATCGGGGATAAGGTTTGGCACTGAAGCTTTCTTT,CASSPKLSGIRFGTEAFF
TRBJ2-7,TRBV5-6,TRBD2,NA,TGTGCCAGCAGCAGGGGGACTAGCTACGAGCAGTACTTC,CASSRGTSYEQYF
TRBJ2-7,TRBV28,TRBD1,NA,TGTGCCAGCAGTACCTACAGGGGGTCCCCCTACGAGCAGTACTTC,CASSTYRGSPYEQYF
TRBJ2-2,TRBV5-5,NA,NA,TGTGCCAGCAGCCCCCTCCTATCGAACACCGGGGAGCTGTTTTTT,CASSPLLSNTGELFF
TRBJ2-5,TRBV6-5,NA,once,TGTGCCAGCAGCCTACAGGGCTTTTCCCAAGAGACCCAGTACTTC,CASSLQGFSQETQYF
TRBJ2-1,TRBV18,TRBD2,NA,TGTGCCAGCTCGCTCGGGACTATATCCTACAATGAGCAGTTCTTC,CASSLGTISYNEQFF
TRBJ2-7,TRBV29-1,NA,NA,TGCAGCGTTGTTACAGGGCTTTTATTCTACGAGCAGTACTTC,CSVVTGLLFYEQYF
TRBJ2-1,TRBV28,TRBD2,NA,TGTGCCAGCCTCGGGGGGGGGCGGTCCTACAATGAGCAGTTCTTC,CASLGGGRSYNEQFF
TRBJ2-2,TRBV7-3,NA,once,TGTGCCAGCAGCTCGCGACAGGTTCGGGACACCGGGGAGCTGTTTTTT,CASSSRQVRDTGELFF
TRBJ1-2,TRBV7-3,NA,NA,TGTGCCAGCACCCCAACGTCCACAGCTAACTATGGCTACACCTTC,CASTPTSTANYGYTF
TRBJ1-1,TRBV28,NA,NA,TGTGCCAGCAGTTTATCGTGGACTGAAGCTTTCTTT,CASSLSWTEAFF
TRBJ2-2,TRBV6-7,TRBD1,NA,TGTGCCAGCAGGGGGACAGGGTCAATCCAGAACACCGGGGAGCTGTTTTTT,CASRGTGSIQNTGELFF
TRBJ2-6,TRBV13,NA,NA,TGTGCCAGCAGCCCCCTAGCAGGGTCTGGGGCCAACGTCCTGACTTTC,CASSPLAGSGANVLTF
TRBJ2-7,TRBV19,TRBD2,NA,TGTGCCAGTAGTATGTCGAGCGGGAGTGGTTGGGGTTACGAGCAGTACTTC,CASSMSSGSGWGYEQYF
TRBJ1-1,TRBV5-1,NA,NA,TGCGCCAGCAGCTTGGGAGGGGCGGGCACTGAAGCTTTCTTT,CASSLGGAGTEAFF
TRBJ2-7,TRBV4-1,NA,NA,TGCGCCAGCAGCCAAGCCTCCTCGGACCTTACCTACGAGCAGTACTTC,CASSQASSDLTYEQYF
TRBJ1-5,TRBV28,NA,NA,TGTGCCAGCAGAACAAATCAGCCCCAGCATTTT,CASRTNQPQHF
TRBJ2-7,TRBV29-1,TRBD1,NA,TGCAGCGTTGTTGGGCGGGGACAGGGGGTTTACGAGCAGTACTTC,CSVVGRGQGVYEQYF
TRBJ2-1,TRBV28,TRBD2,NA,TGTGCCAGCAGACCGGGACTAGCGTTCAATGAGCAGTTCTTC,CASRPGLAFNEQFF
TRBJ2-7,TRBV18,NA,few,TGTGCCAGCTCACCCTTCGGGACGGACGAGCAGTACTTC,CASSPFGTDEQYF
TRBJ1-2,TRBV2,TRBD1,NA,TGTGCCAGCAGTGTTCTGGGGGGGGAGACAGGGTATGGCTACACCTTC,CASSVLGGETGYGYTF
TRBJ1-5,TRBV27,NA,NA,TGTGCCAGCAGTTTCCGAAGGACAGAAGGACATCAGCCCCAGCATTTT,CASSFRRTEGHQPQHF
TRBJ2-4,TRBV28,TRBD2,NA,TGTGCCAGCAGTTCGTCCGGGACTAGTCCAGTTCAGTACTTC,CASSSSGTSPVQYF
TRBJ1-4,TRBV4-1,NA,once,TGCGCCAGCAGCCATTCGCCAGGTTTTAATGAAAAACTGTTTTTT,CASSHSPGFNEKLFF
TRBJ2-7,TRBV5-8,TRBD1,NA,TGTGCCAGCGGGTCGGGACAGGGAACCTACGAGCAGTACTTC,CASGSGQGTYEQYF
TRBJ1-1,TRBV5-1,NA,NA,TGCGCCAGCAGCCTGGGTGGTTACAAGGGAGAGAACACTGAAGCTTTCTTT,CASSLGGYKGENTEAFF